A single sample is the source of the 11 T cell receptor beta chains below, sequenced in a study of T-cell memory formation after mild COVID-19 (dated by TCRdb to the early 2020s). The library was built by means of 5' RACE. Sequencing relied on an Illumina NovaSeq 6000. TCRdb cleaned the public reads at Q25 with fastp, built clones with MiXCR and kept in-frame beta chains. Each entry is one CDR3 protein sequence, shown with its most common DNA and genes. For this sample there are around 470,000 distinct CDR3 sequences; around 18% appear just once. The ten largest clones represent more than 8% of the sample. Sample: PBMCs or a T cell subset sorted from them (not recorded which). Receptor source: an adult woman who had mild COVID-19 (a few samples of this study predate the infection). The sample titles of this study are shuffled in the database, so cell type and time point are left out; the donor was told from shared clones.

This clonotype turned up a few times. This sequence joins TRBV7-3 and TRBJ2-5; a possible D gene is TRBD1 (5 bases). V lost 3 bases to trimming and J lost 3 bases, with 11 bases between them. The CDR3 spans 14 residues. From germline, CDR1 is SGHTA and CDR2 FQGTGA. CDR3 residues: CASSFQGSKETQYF. The CDR3 bases are TGTGCCAGCAGCTTTCAGGGATCGAAAGAGACCCAGTACTTC.

This clonotype was seen a few times. The J gene is TRBJ2-5, the V gene TRBV5-1, with a tentative D call TRBD1 (5 bases). Germline CDR1 is SGHRS and CDR2 is YFSETQ. Deletions cut 0 bases from V and 1 base from J, with 19 bases between. The CDR3 spans 18 residues. Written as DNA, the CDR3 is TGCGCCAGCAGCTTGGAAACCCCAATGGGGCGACTCCAAGAGACCCAGTACTTC. Translating gives CASSLETPMGRLQETQYF.

This clonotype came up once. The chain recombines TRBV5-6 with TRBJ1-5; D is unclear. The CDR3 sequence is 15 residues long. Trimming removed 0 bases from V and 7 bases from J, with 14 bases in between. Per the germline V gene, CDR1 is SGHDT and CDR2 is YYEEEE. DNA of the CDR3: TGTGCCAGCAGCTTGGGTCAGGTTATGGGGCAGCCCCAGCATTTT. Its translation is CASSLGQVMGQPQHF.

The sample holds a few counts of this clonotype. The chain carries TRBV2 and TRBJ1-2; a possible D gene is TRBD1 (6 bases). This CDR3 contains 13 residues. The germline CDR1 and CDR2 sequences are SNHLY and FYNNEI. Trimming took off 4 bases at V and 5 bases at J, with 11 bases between the two ends. Here the CDR3 DNA reads TGTGCCAGCAGTGGGACAGCAAGATATGGCTACACCTTC. Its protein product is CASSGTARYGYTF.

This rearrangement joins TRBV29-1 to TRBJ2-1, with TRBD1 matching 9 bases. This CDR3 region has 13 residues. Unmatched junction bases numbered 1, after V lost 3 bases and J lost 4 bases. Germline values: CDR1 SQVTM, CDR2 ANQGSEA. The CDR3: CSVDGTGYNEQFF. The CDR3 DNA reads TGCAGCGTTGACGGGACAGGGTACAATGAGCAGTTCTTC.

In its sample, this clonotype was seen a few times. V usage is TRBV12-3 or TRBV12-4 and J usage is TRBJ1-5; D is unresolved. The CDR3 covers 13 residues. V was trimmed by 3 bases and J by 9 bases, leaving 12 bases between them. This CDR3 is CASSFLPTRPQHF. The CDR3 bases are TGTGCCAGCAGTTTTCTCCCAACCAGGCCCCAGCATTTT.

The chain couples TRBV20-1 to TRBJ2-3; 7 nucleotides match TRBD2. Looked up from germline, CDR1 is DFQATT and CDR2 is SNEGSKA (reference sequence). The CDR3 has 15 amino acids. The J segment lost 0 bases and the V segment lost 5 bases, leaving 8 bases of the junction unmatched. The CDR3 DNA follows: TGCAGTGCTCAACCGGGACTACGAAGCACAGATACGCAGTATTTT. Translating it yields CSAQPGLRSTDTQYF.

This clonotype qualifies as medium-sized. This chain joins TRBV5-1 and TRBJ1-5; 7 bases align to TRBD1. Trimming cost V 0 bases and J 4 bases; bases outside gene matches: 1. The CDR3 runs to 14 residues. CDR1 and CDR2 (germline): SGHRS, YFSETQ. CDR3 sequence: CASSLGDRNQPQHF. Written as DNA, the CDR3 is TGCGCCAGCAGCTTGGGGGACAGAAATCAGCCCCAGCATTTT.

This clonotype appeared many times. The DNA of the CDR3 is TGCAGTGCTCGCGGGACTAGCGGGGTCCACCAAGAGACCCAGTACTTC. It specifies CSARGTSGVHQETQYF. The chain joins TRBV20-1 to TRBJ2-5; 13 bases line up with TRBD2. The length of the CDR3 is 16 residues. The junction had 6 bases not matched to a gene; V was cut back by 5 bases and J by 0 bases. From germline, CDR1 is DFQATT and CDR2 SNEGSKA (reference sequence).

This chain uses TRBV6-5 with TRBJ2-2; TRBD1 is a possible D gene (6 bases). Germline V gives CDR1 MNHEY, CDR2 SVGAGI. Trimming took off 0 bases at V and 3 bases at J, with 14 bases between the two ends. This CDR3 is 17 amino acids long. The CDR3, as DNA: TGTGCCAGCAGTTACTCGTTTCAGGGGATTGACACCGGGGAGCTGTTTTTT. This encodes CASSYSFQGIDTGELFF.

J is TRBJ2-5 and V is TRBV3-1, with D perhaps TRBD2 (5 bases). The CDR3 is 14 amino acids. Looked up from germline, CDR1 is LGHDT and CDR2 is YNNKEL (reference sequence). V was pared by 3 bases and J by 4 bases, with 12 bases between. CDR3: CASSHGLATETQYF. DNA of the CDR3: TGTGCCAGCAGCCATGGGCTAGCCACAGAGACCCAGTACTTC.